The rows below give T cell receptor beta chains drawn from one sample of a study of control samples from healthy donors and cancer patients. TCRdb's table, derived via immunoSEQ multiplex PCR, lists solely in-frame clones and lacks some. The table has 150,000 to 200,000 clones, roughly 91% seen once. Sequenced: blood. Receptors were obtained from a woman under 40 in good health. Each CDR3 is given with its conserved first and last residue. The D gene is left open where the match is weak. Clone size is shown for a subset of rows, as once, few, many or a class of expanded clone.

j_call clone_size v_call d_call cdr3_nt cdr3_aa
TRBJ2-3 - TRBV9 TRBD2 TGTGCCAGCAGCGTAGCAAGCGGGAGGGTAGATACGCAGTATTTT CASSVASGRVDTQYF
TRBJ2-3 - TRBV4-2 TRBD1 TGTGCCAGCAGCCAGGACAGGGGGATGGCAGATACGCAGTATTTT CASSQDRGMADTQYF
TRBJ2-5 - TRBV7-2 TRBD2 TGTGCCAGCAGCTGGGGACTAGCAGAGACCCAGTACTTC CASSWGLAETQYF
TRBJ2-2 few TRBV7-3 - TGTGCCAGCAGCTTTTCCGGGACCACCGGGGAGCTGTTTTTT CASSFSGTTGELFF
TRBJ2-7 - TRBV18 - TGTGCCAGCTCCTTTGGACAGTACGAGCAGTACTTC CASSFGQYEQYF
TRBJ1-1 - TRBV27 TRBD1 TGTGCCAGCAGTCACCGGACAGGGACGAACACTGAAGCTTTCTTT CASSHRTGTNTEAFF
TRBJ1-5 - TRBV2 TRBD1 TGTGCCAGCAGTGAAAGTACAGGGGATCAGCCCCAGCATTTT CASSESTGDQPQHF
TRBJ2-5 - TRBV27 - TGTGCCAGCAGTTTAGGGGAGACCCAGTACTTC CASSLGETQYF
TRBJ2-3 once TRBV10-1 - TGCGCCAGCAGTGAGTCCCGCGGGGCAGATACGCAGTATTTT CASSESRGADTQYF
TRBJ1-4 - TRBV2 TRBD1 TGTGCCAGCAGTCGGACCGGACAGGAGCTTGAAAAACTGTTTTTT CASSRTGQELEKLFF
TRBJ1-3 - TRBV6-1 TRBD1 TGTGCCAGCAGTGAACCCCGGGGACAGGGTAGAAACACCATATATTTT CASSEPRGQGRNTIYF
TRBJ2-2 - TRBV24-1 - TGTGCCACCAGTGGCGGGACACCCACCGGGGAGCTGTTTTTT CATSGGTPTGELFF
TRBJ2-1 - TRBV14 TRBD2 TGTGCCAGCAGCCCCAGGACTAGCGGTTACAGCTCCTACAATGAGCAGTTCTTC CASSPRTSGYSSYNEQFF
TRBJ2-7 - TRBV6-6 - TGTGCCAGCAGTTACGGACGGGCCTACGAGCAGTACTTC CASSYGRAYEQYF
TRBJ2-1 - TRBV5-4 TRBD2 TGTGCCAGCAGCTTGGGACTAGCGGGGCACAATGAGCAGTTCTTC CASSLGLAGHNEQFF
TRBJ1-1 - TRBV27 TRBD1 TGTGCCAGCAGTTTACGGGACAGGGTCGCTGAAGCTTTCTTT CASSLRDRVAEAFF
TRBJ2-2 - TRBV6-4 - TGTGCCAGCACCCCCGGACAGAACACCGGGGAGCTGTTTTTT CASTPGQNTGELFF
TRBJ1-3 many TRBV4-3 - TGCGCCAGCAGCCAGAGGTCACAGGTACAAGGAAACACCATATATTTT CASSQRSQVQGNTIYF
TRBJ1-2 - TRBV9 - TGTGCCAGCAGCGTACGAGGGGATGGCTACACCTTC CASSVRGDGYTF
TRBJ1-1 - TRBV15 - TGTGCCACCAATGGGGGGAACACTGAAGCTTTCTTT CATNGGNTEAFF
TRBJ1-4 - TRBV30 - TGTGCCTGGAGTGTAGGTGGTCGTCGGGAAAAACTGTTTTTT CAWSVGGRREKLFF
TRBJ1-1 - TRBV29-1 - TGCAGCGTTGACGCCGATTCAGGGGTCAATACTGAAGCTTTCTTT CSVDADSGVNTEAFF
TRBJ2-3 - TRBV3-1/TRBV3-2 - TGTGCCAGCAGCCAAGGGTCGGGGATTACGCAGTATTTT CASSQGSGITQYF
TRBJ2-1 - TRBV5-1 - TGCGCCAGCAGCTTGGAGGCAGTACAGTACAATGAGCAGTTCTTC CASSLEAVQYNEQFF
TRBJ1-4 - TRBV12-3/TRBV12-4 - TGTGCCAGCGGAGTGGGGGTTAGGGAAAAACTGTTTTTT CASGVGVREKLFF
TRBJ1-1 - TRBV7-9 - TGTGCCAGCAGCTTAGAACAGAACACTGAAGCTTTCTTT CASSLEQNTEAFF
TRBJ2-2 once TRBV27 TRBD1 TGTGCCAGCAGTTTATCGGGGACAGGATGGGCCGGGGAGCTGTTTTTT CASSLSGTGWAGELFF
TRBJ2-7 - TRBV5-5 TRBD2 TGTGCCAGCAGCTTGGAAGGCGGGGGGAGCCCCTACGAGCAGTACTTC CASSLEGGGSPYEQYF
TRBJ1-5 - TRBV3-1/TRBV3-2 - TGTGCCAGCAGCCAAAGCAGGGACAATCAGCCCCAGCATTTT CASSQSRDNQPQHF
TRBJ1-4 - TRBV18 - TGTGCCAGCTCACCAGGACAGAATGAAAAACTGTTTTTT CASSPGQNEKLFF
TRBJ2-7 - TRBV19 TRBD2 TGTGCCAGTAGTATAGCTAGCGGGAGCTACGAGCAGTACTTC CASSIASGSYEQYF
TRBJ2-5 once TRBV27 TRBD1 TGTGCCAGCAGACCACAGGGGCGGGAGACCCAGTACTTC CASRPQGRETQYF
TRBJ2-3 - TRBV7-3 TRBD1 TGTGCCAGCAGCTTGGGACAGAGCACAGATACGCAGTATTTT CASSLGQSTDTQYF
TRBJ2-1 once TRBV14 TRBD2 TGTGCCAGCAGCCAACTCCGGACTAGACGGGCGCAGTTCTTC CASSQLRTRRAQFF
TRBJ2-7 - TRBV4-2 - TGTGCCAGCAGCCAAAACCTAGGGGGTTACGAGCAGTACTTC CASSQNLGGYEQYF
TRBJ2-3 - TRBV6-2/TRBV6-3 TRBD2 TGTGCCAGCAGTGCTCGACTAGCGGGGCACACAGATACGCAGTATTTT CASSARLAGHTDTQYF
TRBJ1-6 - TRBV11-3 TRBD1 TGTGCCAGCAGCCTCGACCCCGGGACAGGGAATTCACCCCTCCACTTT CASSLDPGTGNSPLHF
TRBJ2-3 - TRBV11-3 TRBD1 TGTGCCAGCAGCCCCCGGACAGGGCAGGTAACAGATACGCAGTATTTT CASSPRTGQVTDTQYF
TRBJ1-4 - TRBV6-5 TRBD1 TGTGCCAGCAGGGGACAGGGGGCGTCTAATGAAAAACTGTTTTTT CASRGQGASNEKLFF
TRBJ2-5 - TRBV2 - TGTGCCAGCAGTGACTTGGAGACCCAGTACTTC CASSDLETQYF